The clone carrying this TCR beta chain was counted a few times. The investigators reverse transcribed all of the isolated RNA, so they sequenced expressed TCRB transcripts. Data came from immunoSEQ multiplex PCR; TCRdb stores just in-frame clones and leaves some out. The data contain about 250,000 clones, around 14% of them singletons. The sample originates from a study of beta chain features in type 1 diabetes. The CDR3 runs to 11 residues. Trimming took off 1 base at V and 9 bases at J, with 4 bases between the two ends. Germline V gene data show CDR1 as SGHAT and CDR2 as FQNNGV. The clonotype comes from a woman aged 40 to 50 in good health. This sequence joins TRBV11-2 and TRBJ2-1, with D unclear. The sequenced material came from naive CD4+ T cells from blood. CDR3 nucleotide sequence: TGTGCCAGCAGCTTAGGCAGTGAGCAGTTCTTC. This codes for CASSLGSEQFF.